Below are 6 T cell receptor beta chains sequenced from a single sample in a study of cytomegalovirus exposure and HLA in healthy donors. Primers: 60 Vbeta forward and 13 Jbeta reverse. The protocol was immunoSEQ multiplex PCR, while the TCRdb copy is restricted to in-frame clones and leaves out a portion. The table has around 140,000 clones, around 82% seen once. What was sequenced was PBMCs. Source of these receptors: a woman aged 18-35 years in good health and CMV-seropositive.

The V and J genes are TRBV10-2 and TRBJ1-5; 10 nucleotides align to TRBD1. V dropped 4 bases and J dropped 4; count of bases not matched to a gene: 1. CDR3 length: 14 amino acids. CDR1 is WSHSY and CDR2 is SAAADI in the germline V gene. The CDR3 loop is CASSGDRGNQPQHF. The CDR3, as DNA: TGCGCCAGCAGTGGGGACAGGGGAAATCAGCCCCAGCATTTT.

The chain recombines TRBV5-8 with TRBJ2-1; D may be TRBD1 (6 bases). Germline V gives CDR1 SGHTS, CDR2 YDEGEE. The CDR3 loop spans 16 amino acids. Trimming removed 4 bases from V and 0 bases from J, with 14 bases in between. The CDR3 region has the DNA TGTGCCAGCAGCCCCTCGACAGGAATCTCCTACAATGAGCAGTTCTTC. Its translation: CASSPSTGISYNEQFF.

The V gene is TRBV7-9, the J gene TRBJ2-2; 9 bases are a match to TRBD1. Germline CDR1 is SEHNR and CDR2 is FQNEAQ (reference sequence). Trimming removed 4 bases from V and 6 bases from J; junction bases left unmatched: 9. The CDR3 runs 16 residues. The CDR3 spells CASSSFRDRAPGELFF. Here the CDR3 DNA reads TGTGCCAGCAGCTCGTTCCGGGACAGGGCCCCCGGGGAGCTGTTTTTT.

The chain recombines TRBV6-1 with TRBJ1-6, with D tentatively TRBD1 (5 bases). V was pared by 2 bases and J by 9 bases, with 8 bases between. Per germline, CDR1 MNHNS and CDR2 SASEGT. CDR3 length: 13 amino acids. CDR3 residues: CASSESRASPLHF. DNA for the CDR3: TGTGCCAGCAGTGAAAGCAGGGCTTCACCCCTCCACTTT.

The CDR3 loop is CASSSGLAGAPSYEQYF. The CDR3 DNA sequence: TGCGCCAGCAGCTCAGGACTAGCGGGCGCTCCCTCCTACGAGCAGTACTTC. This sequence joins TRBV5-1 and TRBJ2-7; 11 bases fit TRBD2. The junction had 8 bases not matched to a gene; V was cut back by 3 bases and J by 0 bases. The CDR3 length is 17 residues. From germline, CDR1 is SGHRS and CDR2 YFSETQ.

The chain links TRBV5-1 to TRBJ1-1; D is unresolved. This CDR3 contains 16 residues. Trimming shortened V by 4 bases and J by 4 bases, and 20 bases separated the two germline ends. Germline CDR1 and CDR2: SGHRS and YFSETQ. The CDR3 protein is CASSPRGDWSATEAFF. The CDR3 nucleotides read TGCGCCAGCAGCCCGCGAGGAGACTGGTCGGCCACTGAAGCTTTCTTT.